This record looks at one T cell receptor (beta chain) sequence and its context. V was clipped by 6 bases and J by 6 bases; unmatched bases: 3. This CDR3 region has 12 residues. Germline V CDR1 and CDR2: MNHEY, SMNVEV (reference sequence). The source of the sample is a study of blood T cell repertoires in COVID-19. Study details: The origin of the acute and convalescent COVID-19 samples was the United States, Italy and Spain. Sources were T cells, B-cell-depleted T cells, or PBMCs; the material itself was cDNA or gDNA.

Original processing methods: Amplification of reference gene primers was used by the study to estimate nucleated cell counts. Generated by immunoSEQ multiplex PCR, the TCRdb table keeps only in-frame clones and is missing some. Clonal size and the V and J genes are those of that table, whereas D and trimming came from the DNA. Of about 300,000 clones in the sample, around 89% were seen once. The chain employs TRBV27 and TRBJ2-3, with 7 bases matching TRBD1. The sequence derives from a woman younger than 45 who had recovered from COVID-19. Material: peripheral blood. The CDR3 reads CASSLRGDTQYF. The DNA for the CDR3 is TGTGCCAGCAGCCTCAGGGGGGATACGCAGTATTTT.